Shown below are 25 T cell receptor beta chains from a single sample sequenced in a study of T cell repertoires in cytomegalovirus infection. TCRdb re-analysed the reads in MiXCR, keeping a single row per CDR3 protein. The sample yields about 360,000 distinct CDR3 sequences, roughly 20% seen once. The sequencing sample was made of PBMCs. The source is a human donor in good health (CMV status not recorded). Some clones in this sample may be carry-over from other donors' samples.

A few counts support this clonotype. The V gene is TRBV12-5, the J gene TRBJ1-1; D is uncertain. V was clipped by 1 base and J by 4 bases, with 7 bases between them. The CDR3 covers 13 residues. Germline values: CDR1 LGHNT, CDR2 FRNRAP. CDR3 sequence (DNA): TGTGCTAGTGGTTTGGGGGTAGGCACTGAAGCTTTCTTT. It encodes CASGLGVGTEAFF.

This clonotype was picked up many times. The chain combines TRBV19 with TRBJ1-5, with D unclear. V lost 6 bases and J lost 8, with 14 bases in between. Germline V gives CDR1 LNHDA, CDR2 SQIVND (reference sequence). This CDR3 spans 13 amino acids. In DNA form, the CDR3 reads TGTGCCAGTAGCCCCACTCTCCGGGAGCCCCAGCATTTT. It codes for CASSPTLREPQHF.

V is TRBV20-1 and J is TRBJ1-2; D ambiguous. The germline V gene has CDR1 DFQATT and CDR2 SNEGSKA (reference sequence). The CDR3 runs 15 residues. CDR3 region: CRQGSAPGFNYGYTF. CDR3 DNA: TGCAGACAAGGATCGGCTCCTGGTTTTAACTATGGCTACACCTTC.

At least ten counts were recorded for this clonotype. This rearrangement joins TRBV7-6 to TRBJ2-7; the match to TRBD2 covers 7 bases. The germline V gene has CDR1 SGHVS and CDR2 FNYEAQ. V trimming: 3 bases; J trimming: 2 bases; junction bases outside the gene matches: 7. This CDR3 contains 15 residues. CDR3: CASSFTASGPYEQYF. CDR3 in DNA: TGTGCCAGCAGCTTCACTGCTAGCGGACCCTACGAGCAGTACTTC.

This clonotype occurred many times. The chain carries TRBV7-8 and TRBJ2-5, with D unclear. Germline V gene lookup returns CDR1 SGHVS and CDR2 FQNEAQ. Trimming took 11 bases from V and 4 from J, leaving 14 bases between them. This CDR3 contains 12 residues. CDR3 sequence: CASGGYRETQYF. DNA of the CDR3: TGTGCCTCCGGTGGCTATCGAGAGACCCAGTACTTC.

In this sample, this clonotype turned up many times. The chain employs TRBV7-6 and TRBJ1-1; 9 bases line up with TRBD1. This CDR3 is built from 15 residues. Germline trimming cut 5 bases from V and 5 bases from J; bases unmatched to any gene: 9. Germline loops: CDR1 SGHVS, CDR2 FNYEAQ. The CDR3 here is CASSRDRAAGTEAFF. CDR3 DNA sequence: TGTGCCAGCAGCCGGGACAGGGCCGCGGGGACTGAAGCTTTCTTT.

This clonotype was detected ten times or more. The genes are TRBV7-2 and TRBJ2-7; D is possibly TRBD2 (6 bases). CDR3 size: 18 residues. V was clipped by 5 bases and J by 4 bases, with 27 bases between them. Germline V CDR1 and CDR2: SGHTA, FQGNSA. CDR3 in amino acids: CASSPTGSGTLNPYEQYF. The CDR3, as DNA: TGTGCCAGCAGCCCCACGGGATCCGGGACTCTAAACCCATACGAGCAGTACTTC.

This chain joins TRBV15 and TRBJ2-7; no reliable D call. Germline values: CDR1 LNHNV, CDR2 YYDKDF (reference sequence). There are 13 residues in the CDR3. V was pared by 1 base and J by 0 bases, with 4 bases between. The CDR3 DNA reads TGTGCCACCAGCAGAGTAGACTCCTACGAGCAGTACTTC. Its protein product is CATSRVDSYEQYF.

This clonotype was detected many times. DNA of the CDR3: TGCGCCAGCAGCTTGGAGGGACGGACCCGCTATGGCTACACCTTC. Its translation is CASSLEGRTRYGYTF. This chain connects TRBV5-1 to TRBJ1-2, with TRBD1 as a possible D gene (5 bases). Per germline, CDR1 SGHRS and CDR2 YFSETQ. The V end lost 0 bases, the J end lost 4 bases, and 13 bases lay between the germline ends. This CDR3 has 15 amino acids.

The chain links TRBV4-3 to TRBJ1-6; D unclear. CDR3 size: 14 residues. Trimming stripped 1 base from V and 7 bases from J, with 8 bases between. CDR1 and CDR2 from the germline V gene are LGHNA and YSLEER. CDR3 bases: TGCGCCAGCAGCCAAGGGGCAGTAAATTCACCCCTCCACTTT. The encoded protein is CASSQGAVNSPLHF.

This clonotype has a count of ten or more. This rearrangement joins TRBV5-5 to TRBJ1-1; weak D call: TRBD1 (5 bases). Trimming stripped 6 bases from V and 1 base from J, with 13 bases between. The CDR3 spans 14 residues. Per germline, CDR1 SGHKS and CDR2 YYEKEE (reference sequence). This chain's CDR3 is CASNQLGGNTEAFF. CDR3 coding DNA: TGTGCCAGCAACCAACTCGGGGGGAACACTGAAGCTTTCTTT.

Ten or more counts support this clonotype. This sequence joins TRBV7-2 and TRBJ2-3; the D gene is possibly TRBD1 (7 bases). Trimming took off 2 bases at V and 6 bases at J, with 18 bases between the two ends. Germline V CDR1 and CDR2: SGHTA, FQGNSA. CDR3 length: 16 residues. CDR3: CASSLIGAGGQDTQYF. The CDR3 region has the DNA TGTGCCAGCAGCTTAATCGGGGCAGGGGGGCAGGATACGCAGTATTTT.

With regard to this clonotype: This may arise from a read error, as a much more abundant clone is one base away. For the CDR3, the DNA is TGCGCCAGCAGCGACGGCGACTTGACAGGGATGAACACTGAAGCTTTCTTT. It translates to CASSDGDLTGMNTEAFF. The gene calls are TRBV4-1 and TRBJ1-1, with 7 bases aligning to TRBD1. This CDR3 is built from 17 residues. From germline, CDR1 is MGHRA and CDR2 YSYEKL. V gave up 5 bases and J gave up 0 bases; unmatched junction bases: 12.

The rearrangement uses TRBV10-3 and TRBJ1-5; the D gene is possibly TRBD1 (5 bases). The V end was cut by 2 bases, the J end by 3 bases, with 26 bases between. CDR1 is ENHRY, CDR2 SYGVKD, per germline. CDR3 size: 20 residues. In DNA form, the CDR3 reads TGTGCCATCAGTGAGATAGAAGGCAGGGTTATTTCGAAAATCAATCAGCCCCAGCATTTT. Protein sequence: CAISEIEGRVISKINQPQHF.

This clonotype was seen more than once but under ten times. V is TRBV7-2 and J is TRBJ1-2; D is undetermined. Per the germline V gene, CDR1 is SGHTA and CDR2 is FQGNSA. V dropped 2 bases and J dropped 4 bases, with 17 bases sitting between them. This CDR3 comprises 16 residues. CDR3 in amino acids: CASSLQIVEGGYGYTF. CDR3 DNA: TGTGCCAGCAGCTTACAGATAGTCGAAGGAGGCTATGGCTACACCTTC.

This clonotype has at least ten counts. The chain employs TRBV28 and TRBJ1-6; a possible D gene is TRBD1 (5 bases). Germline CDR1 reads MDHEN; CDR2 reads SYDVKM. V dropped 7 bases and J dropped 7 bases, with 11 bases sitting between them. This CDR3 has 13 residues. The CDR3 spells CASMGDGNSPLHF. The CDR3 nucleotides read TGTGCCAGCATGGGGGACGGGAATTCACCCCTCCACTTT.

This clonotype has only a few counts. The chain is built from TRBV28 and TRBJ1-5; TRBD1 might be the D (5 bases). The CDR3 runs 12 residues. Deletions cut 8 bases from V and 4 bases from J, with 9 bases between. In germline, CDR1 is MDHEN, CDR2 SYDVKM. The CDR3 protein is CASRGANQPQHF. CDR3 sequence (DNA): TGTGCCAGCCGTGGGGCGAATCAGCCCCAGCATTTT.

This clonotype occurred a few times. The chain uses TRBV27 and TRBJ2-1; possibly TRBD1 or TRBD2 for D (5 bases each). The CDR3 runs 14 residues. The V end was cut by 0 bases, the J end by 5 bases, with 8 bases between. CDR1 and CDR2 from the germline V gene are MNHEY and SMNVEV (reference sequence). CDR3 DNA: TGTGCCAGCAGTTTATCATGGGACCACAATGAGCAGTTCTTC. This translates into CASSLSWDHNEQFF.

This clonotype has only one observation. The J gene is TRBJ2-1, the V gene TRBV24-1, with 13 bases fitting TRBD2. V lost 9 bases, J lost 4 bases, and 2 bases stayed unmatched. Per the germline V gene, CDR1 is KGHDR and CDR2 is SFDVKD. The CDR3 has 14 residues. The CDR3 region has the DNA TGTGCCACCGCACTAGCGGGGGGGTACAATGAGCAGTTCTTC. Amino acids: CATALAGGYNEQFF.

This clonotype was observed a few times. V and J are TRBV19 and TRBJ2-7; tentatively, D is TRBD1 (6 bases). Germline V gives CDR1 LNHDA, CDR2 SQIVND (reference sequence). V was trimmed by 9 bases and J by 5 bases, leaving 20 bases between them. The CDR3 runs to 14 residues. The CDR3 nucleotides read TGTGCCAGCCGGCCCGAATGGACAGCCGACGAGCAGTACTTC. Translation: CASRPEWTADEQYF.

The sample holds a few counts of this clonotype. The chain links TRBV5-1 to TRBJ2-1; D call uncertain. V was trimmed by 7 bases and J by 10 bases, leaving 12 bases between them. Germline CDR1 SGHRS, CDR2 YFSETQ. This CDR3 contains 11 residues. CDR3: CASRRDYEQFF. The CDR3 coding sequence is TGCGCCAGCCGTCGCGATTACGAGCAGTTCTTC.

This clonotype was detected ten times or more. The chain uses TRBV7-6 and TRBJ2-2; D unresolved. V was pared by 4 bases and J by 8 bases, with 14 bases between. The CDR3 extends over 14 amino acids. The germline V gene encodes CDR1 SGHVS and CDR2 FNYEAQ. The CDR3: CASSYLQTTGELFF. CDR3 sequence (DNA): TGTGCCAGCAGCTATCTACAGACAACGGGGGAGCTGTTTTTT.

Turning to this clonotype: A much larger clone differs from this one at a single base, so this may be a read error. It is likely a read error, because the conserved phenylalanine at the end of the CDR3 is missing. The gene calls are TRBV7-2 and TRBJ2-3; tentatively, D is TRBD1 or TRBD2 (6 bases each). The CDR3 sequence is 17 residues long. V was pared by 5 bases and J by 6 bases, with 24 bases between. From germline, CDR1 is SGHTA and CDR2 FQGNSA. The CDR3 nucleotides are TGTGCCAGCAGCCAAGGGGGTAGCGGAAGAGTGTCGGATACGCAGTATTTG. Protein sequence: CASSQGGSGRVSDTQYL.

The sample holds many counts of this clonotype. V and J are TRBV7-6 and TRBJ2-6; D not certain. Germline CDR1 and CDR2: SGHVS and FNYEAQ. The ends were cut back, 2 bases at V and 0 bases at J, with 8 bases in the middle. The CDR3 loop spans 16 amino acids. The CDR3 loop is CASSLLVNSGANVLTF. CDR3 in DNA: TGTGCCAGCAGCTTACTGGTCAACTCTGGGGCCAACGTCCTGACTTTC.

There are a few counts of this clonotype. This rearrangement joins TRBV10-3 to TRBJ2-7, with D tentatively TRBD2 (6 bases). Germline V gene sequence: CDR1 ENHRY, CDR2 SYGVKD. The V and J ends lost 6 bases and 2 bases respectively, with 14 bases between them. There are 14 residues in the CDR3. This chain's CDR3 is CAIRTGTGPYEQYF. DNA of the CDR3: TGTGCCATCAGGACCGGGACTGGACCCTACGAGCAGTACTTC.